This T cell receptor beta chain emerged from a study of T cells in pancreatic ductal adenocarcinoma. Study results and limitations: Blood had more productive templates and about 8-fold more unique clonotypes than tumor.

The germline V gene encodes CDR1 SQVTM and CDR2 ANQGSEA. This CDR3 contains 11 residues. Trimming removed 4 bases at V and 4 bases at J, with 7 bases between. No neoadjuvant therapy was given to the selected pancreatic ductal adenocarcinoma patients before their surgery. This table comes from immunoSEQ multiplex PCR, and its TCRdb copy is limited to in-frame clones, with some not included. This sample has under 20,000 clones; more than 70% occur once, and the top ten carry 0.94%. Concerning this clone: The antigen remains unidentified.

This sequence originates from a human donor with pancreatic ductal adenocarcinoma. This chain links TRBV29-1 with TRBJ1-2, with D hard to call. The specimen sequenced was PBMCs. The CDR3 sequence is CSVVSVYGYTF. In nucleotides, the CDR3 is TGCAGCGTTGTTTCAGTCTATGGCTACACCTTC.